This TCR beta chain was sequenced in a study of CD8+ T cells in alopecia areata. Whole-study context: The protocol delivered tofacitinib for 6 to 18 months, then withdrew it for 6 months.

It was cDNA, reverse transcribed from extracted RNA, that served as the sequencing template. Assay used: immunoSEQ multiplex PCR; TCRdb lists only in-frame clones, some missing. The sample carries fewer than 150,000 clones, around 50% recorded once. Germline assignment: CDR1 SQVTM and CDR2 ANQGSEA. The CDR3 consists of 13 residues. Trimming left V 4 bases short and J 2 bases short, with 10 bases between. This specimen consisted of CD4+ T cells sorted from blood, obtained at week 0. This clonotype was sampled from a human donor with alopecia areata. This chain joins TRBV29-1 and TRBJ2-3; TRBD2 might be the D (5 bases). The CDR3 sequence is CSVVGGPTDTQYF. CDR3 DNA: TGCAGCGTTGTTGGAGGACCCACAGATACGCAGTATTTT.